The 13 T cell receptor beta chains in this list originate from one sample, sequenced in a study of blood T cell repertoires in COVID-19. Repertoires were generated with immunoSEQ multiplex PCR, while TCRdb's copy carries only in-frame clones and drops some. Seen here are approximately 440,000 clones, about nine tenths observed once, and the top ten hold roughly 0.7%. Sequenced sample: PBMCs or T cells enriched from blood (not recorded which). These receptors were obtained from a woman aged 18-29 years who had recovered from COVID-19.

V gene TRBV30 combines with J gene TRBJ1-1, with 8 bases fitting TRBD1. The germline CDR1 and CDR2 sequences are GTSNPN and SVGIG (reference sequence). The CDR3 sequence is 13 residues long. J was trimmed by 4 bases and V by 2 bases; bases with no gene match: 3. CDR3 sequence (DNA): TGTGCCTGGAGTCCGACAGGGGTCACTGAAGCTTTCTTT. This encodes CAWSPTGVTEAFF.

The chain uses TRBV9 and TRBJ1-1; no firm D call. CDR3 length: 13 amino acids. V dropped 0 bases and J dropped 8 bases, with 11 bases sitting between them. Germline V gene sequence: CDR1 SGDLS, CDR2 YYNGEE. CDR3 residues: CASSVAGLAEAFF. CDR3 DNA sequence: TGTGCCAGCAGCGTAGCTGGGCTCGCAGAAGCTTTCTTT.

The chain has TRBV19 and TRBJ2-5, with D perhaps TRBD2 (6 bases). Germline loops: CDR1 LNHDA, CDR2 SQIVND (reference sequence). This CDR3 region has 13 residues. V lost 5 bases to trimming and J lost 6 bases, with 13 bases between them. CDR3 sequence reads: CASSPISGKTQYF. The DNA for the CDR3 is TGTGCCAGTAGTCCAATTAGCGGAAAGACCCAGTACTTC.

The chain carries TRBV2 and TRBJ1-3; D perhaps matches TRBD1 (5 bases). Germline V CDR1 and CDR2: SNHLY, FYNNEI. CDR3 size: 13 residues. The V and J ends lost 8 bases and 3 bases respectively, with 11 bases between them. CDR3 nucleotides: TGTGCCAGCTCCCCGGGGGGTGGAAACACCATATATTTT. Translation: CASSPGGGNTIYF.

The V call is TRBV7-2, the J call TRBJ2-7; maybe TRBD1 (7 bases). The CDR3 totals 15 residues. Germline lookup yields CDR1 SGHTA and CDR2 FQGNSA. V was cut by 4 bases and J by 3 bases, with 16 bases left in between. Here the CDR3 DNA reads TGTGCCAGCAGCTCACCGCAGGGGGGTCTCTACGAGCAGTACTTC. Its protein is CASSSPQGGLYEQYF.

Written as DNA, the CDR3 is TGTGCCAGCAACAACAGGGAAGCCGGGGAGCTGTTTTTT. It encodes CASNNREAGELFF. The J gene is TRBJ2-2, the V gene TRBV5-4; the D gene is possibly TRBD1 (6 bases). CDR3 length: 13 residues. The germline CDR1 and CDR2 sequences are SGHNT and YYREEE (reference sequence). V lost 6 bases and J 6 bases, leaving 12 bases between the germline ends.

The V call is TRBV3-1 (or the pseudogene TRBV3-2), the J call TRBJ2-5; 14 nucleotides line up with TRBD2. V shed 6 bases, J shed 4 bases, and the junction held 10 bases outside the gene matches. The CDR3 loop spans 17 amino acids. Germline V CDR1 and CDR2: LGHDT, YNNKEL (reference sequence). CDR3 in DNA: TGTGCCAGCAGTTTAGGACTAGCGGGGGGTTCGGGAGAGACCCAGTACTTC. This sequence encodes CASSLGLAGGSGETQYF.

The rearrangement links TRBV19 to TRBJ2-3, with a tentative D call TRBD2 (7 bases). The CDR3 consists of 13 residues. The germline gives CDR1 LNHDA, CDR2 SQIVND (reference sequence). The germline V and J ends were trimmed by 10 bases and 5 bases, with 16 bases remaining between them. CDR3 nucleotides: TGTGCCACCACATGGGGGGGCGGAGATACGCAGTATTTT. Residues: CATTWGGGDTQYF. The full variable domain, completed using reference TRBV19 and TRBJ2-3, is DGGITQSPKYLFRKEGQNVTLSCEQNLNHDAMYWYRQDPGQGLRLIYYSQIVNDFQKGDIAEGYSVSREKKESFPLTVTSAQKNPTAFYLCATTWGGGDTQYFGPGTRLTVL.

V and J are TRBV19 and TRBJ2-2; 9 nucleotides agree with TRBD1. Germline CDR1 reads LNHDA; CDR2 reads SQIVND (reference sequence). Losses at the gene ends were 4 bases for V and 5 bases for J; bases not matched to a gene: 8. The CDR3 spans 16 residues. CDR3: CASSTNGQGRTGELFF. The CDR3 DNA is TGTGCCAGTAGTACGAATGGACAGGGGAGGACCGGGGAGCTGTTTTTT. The full variable domain, in which reference TRBV19 and TRBJ2-2 provide the parts outside the CDR3, is DGGITQSPKYLFRKEGQNVTLSCEQNLNHDAMYWYRQDPGQGLRLIYYSQIVNDFQKGDIAEGYSVSREKKESFPLTVTSAQKNPTAFYLCASSTNGQGRTGELFFGEGSRLTVL.

This chain joins TRBV28 and TRBJ2-2; D is possibly TRBD1 (6 bases). Trimming removed 6 bases at V and 4 bases at J, with 15 bases between. Germline CDR1 reads MDHEN; CDR2 reads SYDVKM. The CDR3 runs 15 residues. In DNA form, the CDR3 reads TGTGCCAGCAGCCTAGGGGGTTCAAGCACCGGGGAGCTGTTTTTT. It codes for CASSLGGSSTGELFF.

This clone was counted between two and nine times. The V call is TRBV6-2 or TRBV6-3, the J call TRBJ1-3, with 7 bases that match TRBD1. From germline, CDR1 is MNHEY and CDR2 SVGEGT. Germline trimming cut 3 bases from V and 9 bases from J; bases unmatched to any gene: 14. This CDR3 is 16 amino acids long. The chain's CDR3 is CASSYISGGAGGTIYF. The CDR3 nucleotides are TGTGCCAGCAGTTATATAAGCGGCGGAGCAGGGGGCACCATATATTTT.

V gene TRBV7-2 combines with J gene TRBJ2-7, with a weak D call TRBD1 (6 bases). Germline V CDR1 and CDR2: SGHTA, FQGNSA. Trimming removed 6 bases at V and 2 bases at J, with 17 bases between. The CDR3 contains 15 residues. The CDR3 reads CASSFLPDRAYEQYF. The CDR3 DNA reads as TGTGCCAGCAGTTTTCTCCCGGACAGAGCCTACGAGCAGTACTTC.

The chain links TRBV5-1 to TRBJ1-4; D is ambiguous. Germline-derived CDR1 and CDR2 are SGHRS and YFSETQ. The length of the CDR3 is 13 residues. Trimming removed 0 bases from V and 8 bases from J, with 8 bases in between. The DNA for the CDR3 is TGCGCCAGCAGCTTGGGATGGGAGGAAAAACTGTTTTTT. As protein: CASSLGWEEKLFF.